This T cell receptor (beta chain) was sequenced in a study of regulatory T cells in long-lasting Graves disease. Regarding the study as a whole: Among samples with persistent disease, TRBV28, TRBJ1-2 and TRBJ2-5 were favored. Between persistent patients, more than 2,500 public clonotypes were shared, exceeding the roughly 940 shared between new patients.

Time point defined: newly diagnosed GD, antithyroid drugs for less than 3 months. Following extraction of RNA from PBMCs, that RNA was used to make the TCR library. Trimming pared 1 base from V and 3 bases from J, leaving 13 bases between. The CDR3 totals 15 residues. The germline V gene encodes CDR1 SEHNR and CDR2 FQNEAQ (reference sequence). Investigators prepared the TCR beta libraries by applying iRepertoire HTBI primers and Arm-PCR of CDR3 regions. TCRdb called the multiplex PCR reads again in MiXCR, with one record for every CDR3 protein. This table has 400,000 to 500,000 distinct CDR3 sequences, 11% to 15% appearing once. This clonotype came up many times. Its matching antigen is unknown. These same records also appear under a second study, on T cells in Graves' hyperthyroidism and ophthalmopathy. Per that study: Primed by the HTBI set, a first-round RT-PCR was run on the TCR CDR3.

The receptor was derived from a woman aged 50 to 60 with Graves disease. Sequenced material: peripheral blood mononuclear cells (PBMCs), taken at new diagnosis, from a patient treated with antithyroid drugs. The chain employs TRBV7-9 and TRBJ2-7, with D perhaps given as TRBD1 or TRBD2 (5 bases each). This CDR3 is CASSLGGSKFYEQYF. DNA of the CDR3: TGTGCCAGCAGCTTAGGGGGGTCGAAGTTCTACGAGCAGTACTTC.